This T cell receptor beta chain appears in the sequencing data of a study of T cell responses to AZD1222 COVID-19 vaccine. Here immunoSEQ multiplex PCR was the method, and the copy in TCRdb shows in-frame clones only, minus some. The table includes approximately 170,000 clones, about 91% detected once. The receptor was isolated from an adult who received the AZD1222 COVID-19 vaccine. Sequencing was performed on peripheral blood, taken 28 days after the second AZD1222 dose.

CDR3 DNA: TGTGCCAGCAGATTACCGGGACAGGGGAATGAAAAACTGTTTTTT. Amino acids: CASRLPGQGNEKLFF. The chain employs TRBV5-8 and TRBJ1-4; 10 bases line up with TRBD1. V lost 5 bases and J lost 5; bases outside the gene matches: 6. The germline CDR1 and CDR2 sequences are SGHTS and YDEGEE. The CDR3 runs 15 residues.